Sequencing of this TCR beta chain was carried out in a study of Graves' ophthalmopathy and Graves' hyperthyroidism (dated by TCRdb to between 2018 and 2020). General notes on the study: Peripheral blood samples were taken at the time of initial diagnosis, before any treatment was given. The study used TCR beta repertoire signatures to distinguish Graves' ophthalmopathy from Graves' hyperthyroidism and to predict progression to ophthalmopathy. In total, 135 blood samples were TCR-sequenced: approximately 40 ophthalmopathy, approximately 80 hyperthyroidism and some 17 hyperthyroidism-to-ophthalmopathy patients. A discovery set of about 99 patients (approximately 45 ophthalmopathy, just over 55 stable hyperthyroidism) was enrolled to explore V-J signatures distinguishing ophthalmopathy from hyperthyroidism. An independent validation cohort comprised about 20 hyperthyroidism patients and over 15 patients who later progressed from hyperthyroidism to ophthalmopathy. In a handful of hyperthyroidism patients, the T-cell repertoire of thyroid tissue was compared with the T-cell repertoire of blood. Following sampling, methimazole starting at 30 mg daily was administered to hyperthyroidism patients, and high-dose intravenous methylprednisolone was administered to ophthalmopathy patients.

TCR beta CDR3 regions were amplified from RNA transcripts for repertoire sequencing. A first-round RT-PCR used HTBI primers with the Qiagen OneStep RT-PCR kit, followed by a second-round multiplex PCR, size selection and purification. Libraries were sequenced paired-end with 100 bp reads on an Illumina HiSeq2000. The paper's data handling went like this. Reads were processed with SOAPnuke, discarding reads with adapters, uncalled bases, mean Phred below 15, or no exact constant-primer or identifier match. COPE v1.2.5 was used to merge high-quality paired reads. Clonotypes were defined as unique nucleotide sequences and were aligned to IMGT TRB V, D and J references using MiTCR v1.1. Analysis was restricted to V-J combinations with a frequency above 0.0001, which covered about 99% of repertoires. For each V-J combination, a TCR clonal expansion and chaos score was defined as the ratio of F50 clonal expansion to chaos observed in the TCRdist matrix. Welch's t-statistics and random forest were used to reduce the features to some 13 V-J combinations, which were then used as input to a naive Bayes classifier. The similarity between thyroid and blood repertoires was quantified using the Morisita-Horn index. TCRdb reprocessed the public reads (quality trimming at Q25 with fastp, clone calling with MiXCR) and kept in-frame beta chains. Rows with one shared CDR3 protein collapse into an entry with the most common genes and DNA. V and J calls and clone size were set by TCRdb, not the authors. The sample data list under 350,000 distinct CDR3 sequences, and roughly 15% of these were observed just once. The ten largest clonotypes hold approximately 13% of the sample.

Ophthalmopathy patients were characterized by moderately to severely active disease, a Clinical Activity Score of at least 3, a NOSPECS grade of at least 4, and a disease duration under 3 months. Patients with other autoimmune diseases, uncontrolled infections, pregnancy or lactation were excluded from the study. Diagnosis was based on clinical symptoms, serum thyroxine, TRAb, thyroid ultrasound and orbital computed tomography. PBMCs were isolated from more than 8 ml of fresh peripheral blood by Ficoll-Paque density gradient centrifugation. Total RNA was extracted using Trizol reagent, and RNA quality was checked on an Agilent 2100 Bioanalyzer. This clonotype was recorded at least ten times. No antigen is known for it. The record has no base qualities; no much larger clone is one base away. Broad study findings and their caveats: In cross-validation, the 13-signature model distinguished ophthalmopathy from stable hyperthyroidism with 85% to 90% sensitivity and about 81% specificity, and in the test set the corresponding values were roughly 78% and 74%. Sample size was not statistically predetermined, and group allocation was not concealed from the investigators. Most expanded thyroid clonotypes with a frequency above 0.001 also appeared in blood, which suggests that blood repertoires may reflect the immune response in the thyroid. In validation, the model predicted ophthalmopathy progression with more than 70% sensitivity and roughly 72% specificity; some 13 predicted patients were CT-confirmed with GO in a median of approximately 6.2 months.

The CDR3 numbers 15 residues from cysteine through phenylalanine. The read is trimmed to its CDR3 DNA, 45 bases read in frame from base 1. CDR1 MNHNS and CDR2 SASEGT are derived from the germline V gene. V is pared back by 6 bases and J by 1 base, with 15 bases lying between the germline termini. The sequencing input was peripheral blood. The rearrangement joined TRBV6-1 to TRBJ1-1, and TRBD1 may be the D gene, going by 6 matching bases. This TCR derives from an adult man with Graves' ophthalmopathy. The sequence in DNA is TGTGCCAGCAGGACCCAGGGGAATCAGAACACTGAAGCTTTCTTT. Its protein is CASRTQGNQNTEAFF.